This is a list of T cell receptor beta chains from one sample in a study of control samples from healthy donors and cancer patients. Data came from immunoSEQ multiplex PCR; TCRdb stores just in-frame clones and leaves some out. The sample consists of approximately 100,000 clones, 90% of them appearing once. Sequenced input: blood. All receptors derive from a woman in her late teens or twenties in good health. Each CDR3 is given with its conserved first and last residue. The D gene is left open where the match is weak. Rows may omit the clone size; those that give it use once, few, many or a size class.

>.|TRBV7-9|.
CASSYGPGQNTEAFF
>.|TRBV5-4|TRBD1
CASSPGQGGLGGYTF
>once|TRBV19|.
CASSILLDRPTDTQYF
>.|TRBV6-5|TRBD2
CASSYSMVSGGGSQYF
>.|TRBV12-5|.
CASGRGGFLEETQYF
>.|TRBV5-5|.
CASSPRGPGSYEQYF
>.|TRBV19|.
CASRGGSYEQYF
>few|TRBV6-5|TRBD1
CASSQGGENQPQHF
>.|TRBV12-3/TRBV12-4|TRBD1
CASSYRGDYGYTF
>.|TRBV15|TRBD2
CATRPGLAGSSHVGETQYF
>.|TRBV11-2|.
CAAGGISSYNEQFF
>.|TRBV6-5|TRBD2
CASSQGLAGKNIQYF
>.|TRBV2|TRBD2
CASSRTSGGAADTQYF
>.|TRBV4-1|.
CASSQELASSYNEQFF
>.|TRBV5-1|.
CASHGGSGNTGELFF
>.|TRBV5-4|TRBD2
CASSLTSGGGTDTQYF
>.|TRBV4-1|.
CASSQAGTWADTQYF
>.|TRBV4-2|.
CASSQGTRRSTDTQYF
>.|TRBV7-8|TRBD2
CASSLVGLAGYNEQFF
>.|TRBV5-1|.
CASSWAKMFSTDTQYF
>.|TRBV9|.
CASSPGFLNTEAFF
>.|TRBV6-2/TRBV6-3|TRBD1
CASSSGTGVQPQHF
>once|TRBV7-3|TRBD1
CASSMGQLDPYEQYF
>.|TRBV6-5|.
CASSYRRADTEAFF
>few|TRBV3-1/TRBV3-2|.
CASSQGAGKRTEAFF
>.|TRBV25-1|.
CASSPLEGNDGYTF
>.|TRBV4-1|.
CASTTAGGISNTGELFF
>.|TRBV4-1|.
CASSPMALSYEQYF
>.|TRBV5-1|.
CATPSWAYTNYGYTF
>.|TRBV6-1|.
CASSEEPEGGMNTEAFF
>.|TRBV6-5|TRBD1
CASTQGGEKLFF
>.|TRBV5-1|.
CASSLGGADTGELFF
>.|TRBV2|TRBD1
CASSVDRVHEQYF
>.|TRBV6-4|TRBD1
CASSDPHRGTEAFF
>.|TRBV2|.
CASSVTSANYGYTF
>.|TRBV7-9|TRBD1
CASSLDGVRRGPTEAFF
>.|TRBV7-6|TRBD2
CASSLDSGETYNEQFF
>.|TRBV3-1/TRBV3-2|TRBD2
CASSLGTSGGAGYEQYF
>.|TRBV7-2|.
CASTYFRSDTGELFF
>.|TRBV5-5|.
CASSLAWRAATNEKLFF
>.|TRBV6-1|TRBD1
CASSEFPGTGNYGYTF
>.|TRBV2|TRBD1
CASSETGGAGGNTIYF
>.|TRBV4-2|.
CASSQDERAEAFF
>.|TRBV18|.
CASSADGGHNEQFF
>once|TRBV6-5|TRBD1
CASSRDSSNQPQHF
>.|TRBV28|TRBD1
CASSWSGGSNQPQHF
>.|TRBV7-9|TRBD1
CASRPDRGSLIEQFF
>.|TRBV7-9|.
CASNGGDHTEAFF
>once|TRBV29-1|.
CSAGVEGNSPLHF
>.|TRBV13|.
CASSQATGDTEAFF
>once|TRBV12-3/TRBV12-4|.
CAIAKVTDTQYF
>.|TRBV29-1|.
CSVEDLGGAGRYGYTF
>.|TRBV7-2|.
CASSASRAQETQYF
>.|TRBV7-2|.
CASSPPVTDTQYF
>.|TRBV6-1|TRBD1
CASSEGGRGLDGYTF
>.|TRBV18|.
CASHPTGPGQPQHF
>once|TRBV5-4|TRBD1
CASSLGTGNVLTF